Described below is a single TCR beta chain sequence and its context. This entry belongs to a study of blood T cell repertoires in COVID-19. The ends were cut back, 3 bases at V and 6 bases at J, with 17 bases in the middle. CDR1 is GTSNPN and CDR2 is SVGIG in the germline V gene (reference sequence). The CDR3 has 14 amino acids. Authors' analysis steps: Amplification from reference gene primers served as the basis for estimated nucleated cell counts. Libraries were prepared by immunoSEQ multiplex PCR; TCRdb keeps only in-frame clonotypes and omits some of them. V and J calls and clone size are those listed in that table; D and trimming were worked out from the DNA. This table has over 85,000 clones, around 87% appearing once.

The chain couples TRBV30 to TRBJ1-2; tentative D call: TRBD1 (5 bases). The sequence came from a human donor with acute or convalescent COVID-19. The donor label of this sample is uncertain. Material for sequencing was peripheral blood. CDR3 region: CAWSLRTGGDGYTF. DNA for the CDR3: TGTGCCTGGAGCCTACGTACCGGGGGGGATGGCTACACCTTC.